This TCR beta chain was identified during a study of T cells in Graves' hyperthyroidism and ophthalmopathy. The length of the CDR3 is 13 residues. The V gene's germline CDR1 is SEHNR and CDR2 FQNEAQ (reference sequence). V dropped 6 bases and J dropped 2; count of bases not matched to a gene: 2. With a duration under 2 months, the hyperthyroidism was newly diagnosed in patients aged 18 to 65. The diagnoses drew upon clinical symptoms, serum thyroxine and TRAb, thyroid ultrasound and orbital computed tomography. Amplified TCR beta CDR3 regions came from RNA transcripts. TCR CDR3 underwent first-round RT-PCR with the HTBI primer set. TCRdb recomputed calls from the multiplex PCR reads with MiXCR, one row per CDR3 protein. The table records 250,000 to 300,000 distinct CDR3 sequences, around 13% of them present only once.

The V gene is TRBV7-9, the J gene TRBJ2-5; 8 bases align to TRBD1. The TCR sequence derives from a woman aged 40 to 49 with Graves' hyperthyroidism. Sequenced: blood. The CDR3 loop reads CASRQGEQETQYF. The CDR3 nucleotides read TGTGCCAGCAGACAGGGGGAGCAAGAGACCCAGTACTTC. Looking up the rest from reference TRBV7-9 and TRBJ2-5 gives the full variable domain: DTGVSQNPRHKITKRGQNVTFRCDPISEHNRLYWYRQTLGQGPEFLTYFQNEAQLEKSRLLSDRFSAERPKGSFSTLEIQRTEQGDSAMYLCASRQGEQETQYFGPGTRLLVL.